The 27 T cell receptor beta chains in this list originate from one sample, sequenced in a study of human T cells and chemical hapten exposure. MiXCR, run by TCRdb on the RACE reads, gives a single entry per CDR3 protein. The sample lists tens of thousands of distinct CDR3 sequences; 10% to 13% were seen once. As for time point: patch test 1, 2 weeks after DPC sensitization. Treatment specified: therapeutic diphenylcyclopropenone sensitization with weekly scalp DPC. The sequenced sample was whole blood, obtained in connection with sensitization to the hapten diphenylcyclopropenone (DPC). These receptors all come from a man aged 35 to 55 with alopecia areata. Some clones in this sample may be carry-over from other donors' samples.

This clonotype was detected ten times or more. One end of the junction fails to match germline, which may point to a read error. V gene TRBV7-2 combines with J gene TRBJ1-6; D perhaps matches TRBD1 (5 bases). The CDR3 runs to 14 residues. Per the germline V gene, CDR1 is SGHTA and CDR2 is FQGNSA. CDR3 amino acids: CASSLWGSSGPLHF. Here the CDR3 DNA reads TGTGCCAGCAGCTTGTGGGGGTCGTCGGGGCCCCTCCATTTT.

This clonotype was observed a few times. The chain links TRBV29-1 to TRBJ2-1; 8 bases line up with TRBD2. The CDR3 consists of 15 residues. V shed 1 base, J shed 6 bases, and the junction held 8 bases outside the gene matches. Looked up from germline, CDR1 is SQVTM and CDR2 is ANQGSEA. The CDR3 spells CSVEVGAGGFNEQFF. The CDR3 DNA reads as TGCAGCGTTGAAGTCGGGGCGGGAGGCTTCAATGAGCAGTTCTTC.

The V gene is TRBV20-1, the J gene TRBJ1-2; D unresolved. The germline CDR1 and CDR2 sequences are DFQATT and SNEGSKA (reference sequence). This CDR3 region has 14 residues. V was shortened by 1 base and J by 0 bases, with 9 bases between the two germline ends. CDR3 amino acids: CSARGGTSNYGYTF. CDR3 in DNA: TGCAGTGCTAGAGGTGGCACCTCTAACTATGGCTACACCTTC.

This clonotype has just a few counts. V and J are TRBV7-9 and TRBJ2-3, with D possibly matching TRBD2 (5 bases). The CDR3 covers 14 residues. V dropped 4 bases and J dropped 4 bases, with 12 bases sitting between them. Germline CDR1 SEHNR, CDR2 FQNEAQ (reference sequence). The CDR3 bases are TGTGCCAGCAGCTCGGCGGAGGAGCCAGATACGCAGTATTTT. It codes for CASSSAEEPDTQYF.

In its sample, this clonotype was seen a few times. The V gene is TRBV12-3 or TRBV12-4, the J gene TRBJ1-5; a possible D gene is TRBD1 (6 bases). The V gene lost 6 bases and the J gene lost 11 bases, with 20 bases spanning the gap. CDR3 length equals 14 residues. The CDR3 nucleotides read TGTGCCAGCAGCCTGGCCTCAGGGGTTCCAGCCCAGCATTTT. Translation gives CASSLASGVPAQHF.

This clonotype was seen at least ten times. This chain links TRBV10-3 with TRBJ2-5; 8 bases map to TRBD1. With V trimmed by 4 bases and J by 5 bases, 3 bases remained unmatched. CDR1 and CDR2 (germline): ENHRY, SYGVKD. The CDR3 is made up of 13 amino acids. The CDR3 nucleotides are TGTGCCATCAGTGGCGACAGGGGTGAGACCCAGTACTTC. Residues: CAISGDRGETQYF.

The chain joins TRBV20-1 to TRBJ2-3; 7 bases are shared with TRBD1. Germline trimming cut 5 bases from V and 2 bases from J; bases unmatched to any gene: 7. The CDR3 is 14 residues long. CDR1 is DFQATT and CDR2 is SNEGSKA in the germline V gene (reference sequence). This chain's CDR3 is CSASRGQPTDTQYF. The CDR3 DNA reads as TGCAGTGCTTCAAGGGGACAGCCCACAGATACGCAGTATTTT.

This clonotype was seen ten or more times. CDR3 sequence reads: CASSLTRGYEQYV. CDR3 DNA: TGTGCCAGCAGTTTAACTAGGGGGTACGAGCAGTACGTC. The chain recombines TRBV12-3 or TRBV12-4 with TRBJ2-7; D might be TRBD1 (6 bases). The CDR3 extends over 13 amino acids. V lost 2 bases to trimming and J lost 4 bases, with 9 bases between them.

The chain combines TRBV5-4 with TRBJ2-2; the match to TRBD2 covers 9 bases. CDR3 length: 17 amino acids. Germline lookup yields CDR1 SGHNT and CDR2 YYREEE (reference sequence). Trimming cost V 4 bases and J 5 bases; bases outside gene matches: 12. The CDR3 sequence is CASSPELASGITGELFF. The CDR3, as DNA: TGTGCCAGCAGCCCAGAGCTGGCTAGCGGGATTACCGGGGAGCTGTTTTTT.

This clonotype was detected only a few times. The V and J genes are TRBV20-1 and TRBJ2-7, with TRBD1 matching over 7 bases. After removal of 6 bases from V and 2 bases from J, the junction contained 10 bases not matched to a gene. CDR3 length equals 14 residues. Germline-derived CDR1 and CDR2 are DFQATT and SNEGSKA (reference sequence). The DNA of the CDR3 is TGCAGTGCGGGCCGAGGACAGGAGACCTACGAGCAGTACTTC. Its translation: CSAGRGQETYEQYF.

This chain uses TRBV21-1 with TRBJ2-7; the table's D call, TRBD1, was not checked against the DNA. TRBV21-1 is reported as a pseudogene. This CDR3 is built from 15 residues. The CDR3 protein is CASSKGRQGADEQYV. The CDR3 nucleotides read TGTGCCAGCAGCAAAGGGCGACAGGGGGCAGACGAGCAGTACGTC.

This clonotype was observed at least ten times. This chain's CDR3 is CASSLITVNTEAFF. The CDR3 nucleotides read TGTGCCAGCAGCTTAATTACGGTAAACACTGAAGCTTTCTTT. The chain couples TRBV11-2 to TRBJ1-1, with unresolved D. The ends were cut back, 2 bases at V and 2 bases at J, with 9 bases in the middle. Germline V gene sequence: CDR1 SGHAT, CDR2 FQNNGV. CDR3 size: 14 residues.

This chain links TRBV19 with TRBJ2-2; 8 positions match TRBD2. J lost 4 bases, V lost 8 bases, and 6 bases had no gene match. The CDR3 totals 14 residues. The germline gives CDR1 LNHDA, CDR2 SQIVND (reference sequence). The CDR3 DNA reads as TGTGCCAGTTCGGGAGGGCAGATCACCGGGGAGCTGTTTTTT. Protein product: CASSGGQITGELFF.

This chain connects TRBV25-1 to TRBJ1-1; TRBD1 aligns across 9 bases. Germline V gene data show CDR1 as MGHDK and CDR2 as SYGVNS. The V segment lost 1 base and the J segment 1 base; nucleotides outside the gene matches: 1. The CDR3 has 15 residues. DNA of the CDR3: TGTGCCAGCAGTGAATTGGACAGGGGGAACACTGAAGCTTTCTTT. This translates into CASSELDRGNTEAFF.

In this sample, this clonotype turned up a few times. The V gene is TRBV5-1, the J gene TRBJ2-3, with 9 bases lining up with TRBD2. The V gene end was trimmed by 1 base and the J gene end by 2 bases; junction bases not matched to a gene: 14. The germline V gene has CDR1 SGHRS and CDR2 YFSETQ. CDR3 length equals 19 residues. CDR3 region: CASSLQSWLAGTATDTQYF. The CDR3 nucleotides read TGCGCCAGCAGCTTGCAATCCTGGCTAGCGGGGACAGCCACAGATACGCAGTATTTT.

This clonotype was detected a few times. CDR3 loop: CASSPPSTDANYGYTF. The CDR3 DNA sequence: TGTGCCAGCTCACCACCTTCGACCGATGCTAACTATGGCTACACCTTC. The V call is TRBV18, the J call TRBJ1-2, with D unclear. V dropped 0 bases and J dropped 0 bases, with 11 bases sitting between them. Germline V CDR1 and CDR2: KGHSH, LQKENI. This CDR3 has 16 amino acids.

This clonotype was seen repeatedly, ten times or more. The genes are TRBV5-6 and TRBJ2-7; D may be TRBD1 (5 bases). The CDR3 runs to 13 residues. Germline CDR1 SGHDT, CDR2 YYEEEE. V lost 5 bases, J lost 2 bases, and 11 bases lay in between. This chain's CDR3 is CASRRQTAYEQYV. For the CDR3, the DNA is TGTGCCAGCAGGCGCCAGACAGCCTACGAGCAGTACGTC.

This clonotype appeared many times. This chain uses TRBV20-1 with TRBJ1-4; no definite D call. V was clipped by 1 base and J by 10 bases, with 10 bases between them. The length of the CDR3 is 12 residues. Germline CDR1 is DFQATT and CDR2 is SNEGSKA (reference sequence). The CDR3 nucleotides read TGCAGTGCTAGAGCTAACGAGGGAAAACTGTTTTTT. It specifies CSARANEGKLFF.

The chain links TRBV12-5 to TRBJ2-5, with TRBD2 as a possible D gene (6 bases). This CDR3 has 14 residues. V was cut by 3 bases and J by 2 bases, with 10 bases left in between. Germline V gives CDR1 LGHNT, CDR2 FRNRAP. Here the CDR3 DNA reads TGTGCTAGTGGTTTTATGGGGGGACAAGAGACCCAGTACTTC. Translation: CASGFMGGQETQYF.

This clonotype was seen only a few times. V gene TRBV10-3 combines with J gene TRBJ2-5; no reliable D call. The CDR3 extends over 13 amino acids. Deletions cut 6 bases from V and 5 bases from J, with 13 bases between. Germline assignment: CDR1 ENHRY and CDR2 SYGVKD. CDR3 sequence: CAIRTNTGETQYF. CDR3 bases: TGTGCCATCAGGACGAATACGGGCGAGACCCAGTACTTC.

This clonotype occurred a few times. The genes are TRBV27 and TRBJ2-7; D perhaps matches TRBD2 (5 bases). Per germline, CDR1 MNHEY and CDR2 SMNVEV (reference sequence). The length of the CDR3 is 13 residues. V dropped 3 bases and J dropped 7 bases, with 13 bases sitting between them. This CDR3 reads CASSFPGTGEQYF. The CDR3 nucleotides are TGTGCCAGCAGTTTCCCGGGAACGGGGGAGCAGTACTTC.

This clonotype has more than one count but fewer than ten. The chain combines TRBV5-1 with TRBJ1-2, with TRBD1 as a possible D gene (5 bases). From germline, CDR1 is SGHRS and CDR2 YFSETQ. This CDR3 has 15 residues. Trimming took off 3 bases at V and 4 bases at J, with 16 bases between the two ends. The CDR3 bases are TGCGCCAGCAGCTCATACGGGACCCTAGGCTATGGCTACACCTTC. Its protein product is CASSSYGTLGYGYTF.

The J gene is TRBJ2-1, the V gene TRBV28, with D perhaps matching TRBD2 (5 bases). Germline lookup yields CDR1 MDHEN and CDR2 SYDVKM. The length of the CDR3 is 15 residues. V lost 2 bases, J lost 2 bases, and 10 bases lay in between. The chain's CDR3 is CASSLGSLPYNEQFF. The CDR3 nucleotides read TGTGCCAGCAGTTTAGGGAGTCTCCCCTACAATGAGCAGTTCTTC.

The CDR3 bases are TGCAGCGTTGTTGGCTTTGGGGATCAGCCCCAGCATTTT. Protein sequence: CSVVGFGDQPQHF. V and J are TRBV29-1 and TRBJ1-5; no definite D call. Germline lookup yields CDR1 SQVTM and CDR2 ANQGSEA. This CDR3 has 13 residues. V lost 4 bases and J 5 bases, leaving 12 bases between the germline ends.

The chain links TRBV11-2 to TRBJ2-3; D possibly matches TRBD1 or TRBD2 (6 bases each). This CDR3 region has 19 residues. The germline CDR1 and CDR2 sequences are SGHAT and FQNNGV. The ends were cut back, 2 bases at V and 3 bases at J, with 24 bases in the middle. CDR3: CASSLTGAGNPRRTDTQYF. CDR3 sequence (DNA): TGTGCCAGCAGCTTAACGGGGGCAGGAAATCCACGAAGAACAGATACGCAGTATTTT.

The V call is TRBV6-2 or TRBV6-3, the J call TRBJ2-7; the match to TRBD1 covers 8 bases. CDR3 length: 16 residues. V lost 2 bases to trimming and J lost 5 bases; unmatched junction nucleotides: 11. Germline V gene data show CDR1 as MNHEY and CDR2 as SVGEGT. CDR3 coding DNA: TGTGCCAGCAGTTACCGCGGAGGACAGGGAGGCAACGAGCAGTACTTC. Translated, it gives CASSYRGGQGGNEQYF.

This clonotype showed up just a few times. The chain combines TRBV29-1 with TRBJ2-1; the D gene is possibly TRBD2 (7 bases). V was pared by 5 bases and J by 7 bases, with 18 bases between. Germline CDR1 SQVTM, CDR2 ANQGSEA. This CDR3 is built from 14 residues. The CDR3 spells CSVLPAGAGNEQFF. The CDR3 region has the DNA TGCAGCGTTCTACCCGCGGGGGCCGGAAATGAGCAGTTCTTC.